The 13 T cell receptor beta chains below come from one sample, sequenced in a study of beta chain features in type 1 diabetes. Overall study findings and caveats: Moderately but significantly shorter TCRB CDR3s were found in Type 1 diabetes patients in all four CD4+ subsets.

Reverse transcription of all isolated RNA meant that expressed TCRB transcripts were sequenced. Method: immunoSEQ multiplex PCR; TCRdb's copy keeps in-frame clones and lacks some. This sample has approximately 600,000 clones; roughly an eighth occur once, and the top ten carry about 0.11%. These receptors' antigens are unknown. The sequenced sample consisted of naive CD4+ T cells from blood. The receptors come from a man aged 25-45 years with type 1 diabetes.

This clone turned up a few times. The V and J genes are TRBV4-3 and TRBJ2-1, with D perhaps matching TRBD2 (5 bases). This CDR3 is 16 amino acids long. The germline CDR1 and CDR2 sequences are LGHNA and YSLEER. V was shortened by 3 bases and J by 10 bases, with 22 bases between the two germline ends. The CDR3 sequence: CASSQARGTTSGEQFF. The CDR3 DNA sequence: TGCGCCAGCAGCCAGGCTCGGGGTACGACGTCAGGCGAGCAGTTCTTC.

V and J are TRBV21-1 and TRBJ2-1; the table's D call, TRBD2, has no DNA check behind it. TRBV21-1 is classified as a pseudogene. The CDR3 loop spans 15 amino acids. The CDR3 region is CASPRLRGGSDEQFF. The CDR3 DNA reads as TGTGCCAGCCCCCGGTTGCGGGGGGGTTCTGATGAGCAGTTCTTC.

The chain carries TRBV11-2 and TRBJ1-5, with D unresolved. The CDR3 totals 13 residues. The germline V and J ends were trimmed by 7 bases and 6 bases, with 13 bases remaining between them. Germline V gene data show CDR1 as SGHAT and CDR2 as FQNNGV. The CDR3 is CASTFMVGQPQHF. CDR3 DNA: TGTGCCAGCACTTTTATGGTTGGTCAGCCCCAGCATTTT.

The V and J genes are TRBV27 and TRBJ1-4; D is uncertain. The CDR3 runs to 13 residues. The germline V gene encodes CDR1 MNHEY and CDR2 SMNVEV (reference sequence). The V gene lost 5 bases and the J gene lost 8 bases, with 12 bases spanning the gap. The CDR3 coding sequence is TGTGCCAGCAGTCTCCAAATCGGCGAAAAACTGTTTTTT. It translates to CASSLQIGEKLFF.

This clone was seen a handful of times. V is TRBV6-5 and J is TRBJ2-3; 11 bases agree with TRBD2. The germline V gene encodes CDR1 MNHEY and CDR2 SVGAGI. V was clipped by 2 bases and J by 4 bases; unmatched bases: 5. The CDR3 covers 16 residues. The CDR3 loop reads CASSYPSGGPSDTQYF. DNA of the CDR3: TGTGCCAGCAGTTACCCTAGCGGGGGGCCATCAGATACGCAGTATTTT.

The gene calls are TRBV14 and TRBJ1-1; D is perhaps TRBD1 (5 bases). Trimming pared 3 bases from V and 0 bases from J, leaving 11 bases between. The CDR3 extends over 15 amino acids. CDR1 and CDR2 (germline): SGHDN, FVKESK. CDR3 sequence reads: CASSHLREVNTEAFF. The CDR3 nucleotides are TGTGCCAGCAGCCACCTCAGGGAGGTGAACACTGAAGCTTTCTTT.

CDR3 DNA: TGTGCCAGCAGCGTAGCTGGCGCGGGACAGGGGCATGATGGCTACACCTTC. Translating gives CASSVAGAGQGHDGYTF. The chain carries TRBV9 and TRBJ1-2, with 10 bases that match TRBD1. Per germline, CDR1 SGDLS and CDR2 YYNGEE. The CDR3 covers 17 residues. With V trimmed by 0 bases and J by 6 bases, 11 bases remained unmatched.

This clone was seen only a few times. This chain links TRBV6-5 with TRBJ2-4, with a weak D call TRBD2 (5 bases). Germline CDR1 reads MNHEY; CDR2 reads SVGAGI. The CDR3 runs to 14 residues. V lost 0 bases and J 7 bases, leaving 10 bases between the germline ends. The DNA for the CDR3 is TGTGCCAGCAGTTACTCGGAGGACCCCAACATTCAGTACTTC. Its protein is CASSYSEDPNIQYF.

The DNA of the CDR3 is TGTGCCAGCAGTGGGCCGGGACTGCGTGTAAACGAGCAGTACTTC. Its translation is CASSGPGLRVNEQYF. The J gene is TRBJ2-7, the V gene TRBV25-1, with a tentative D call TRBD2 (6 bases). The V gene's germline CDR1 is MGHDK and CDR2 SYGVNS. V was cut by 4 bases and J by 5 bases, with 18 bases left in between. The CDR3 is made up of 15 amino acids.

This clone was found a few times. The genes are TRBV7-3 and TRBJ2-1, with D unclear. Trimming shortened V by 4 bases and J by 9 bases, and 10 bases separated the two germline ends. CDR3 length equals 12 residues. Germline assignment: CDR1 SGHTA and CDR2 FQGTGA. This chain's CDR3 is CASSSEGGEQFF. The CDR3 nucleotides read TGTGCCAGCAGCTCGGAAGGCGGTGAGCAGTTCTTC.

A few counts support this clone. The gene calls are TRBV7-8 and TRBJ2-7; tentative D call: TRBD2 (5 bases). CDR1 and CDR2 (germline): SGHVS, FQNEAQ. Deletions cut 1 base from V and 0 bases from J, with 10 bases between. The CDR3 contains 15 residues. The CDR3 DNA is TGTGCCAGCAGCTTAGGTCCCCGGGGCTCCTACGAGCAGTACTTC. Translating it yields CASSLGPRGSYEQYF.

This clone was recorded a few times. The chain couples TRBV7-2 to TRBJ1-2; 10 bases match TRBD1. J lost 7 bases, V lost 4 bases, and 6 bases had no gene match. Germline-derived CDR1 and CDR2 are SGHTA and FQGNSA. The CDR3 covers 14 residues. The CDR3, as DNA: TGTGCCAGCAGCTCCGGACAGGGGGTCCTTGGCTACACCTTC. Translation: CASSSGQGVLGYTF.

This clone showed up just a few times. V gene TRBV2 combines with J gene TRBJ1-1, with TRBD1 matching over 8 bases. CDR1 SNHLY and CDR2 FYNNEI come from the germline V gene. The CDR3 length is 16 residues. Trimming removed 2 bases from V and 4 bases from J; junction bases left unmatched: 9. CDR3 region: CASSESAGGIGTEAFF. DNA of the CDR3: TGTGCCAGCAGTGAATCGGCAGGGGGCATCGGCACTGAAGCTTTCTTT.